A selection of T cell receptor beta chains follows, all from one sample in a study of blood T cell repertoires in COVID-19. Profiled with immunoSEQ multiplex PCR; TCRdb holds only in-frame clones, not every one. This table has fewer than 350,000 clones, around nine tenths appearing once. Input material: PBMCs or T cells enriched from blood (not recorded which). Every receptor here comes from a man aged 55 to 70 who had recovered from COVID-19. CDR3s include the opening cysteine and the closing phenylalanine or tryptophan. The D gene is left open where the match is weak. The size entry is marked missing in some rows and otherwise reads once, few, many or a size class.

j_call v_call clone_size d_call cdr3_nt cdr3_aa
TRBJ2-5 TRBV3-1/TRBV3-2 NA TRBD2 TGTGCCAGCAGGCCTTATAAGACTAGCGTTCAAGAGACCCAGTACTTC CASRPYKTSVQETQYF
TRBJ1-2 TRBV9 many TRBD1 TGTGCCAGCAGCCGACTAAAAGGGACAGGAGACCTTAACTATGGCTACACCTTC CASSRLKGTGDLNYGYTF
TRBJ2-7 TRBV19 NA TRBD2 TGTGCCAGTACCATATACGGGACTAGGGGGTTCTTCTACGAGCAGTACTTC CASTIYGTRGFFYEQYF
TRBJ2-7 TRBV18 NA NA TGTGCCAGCTCACCCTCGACTTCCGGCGGGCTTGGCGAGCGGTACTTC CASSPSTSGGLGERYF
TRBJ2-3 TRBV9 NA TRBD2 TGTGCCAGCAGCGTAGCTACTAGCGGGATGACAGATACGCAGTATTTT CASSVATSGMTDTQYF
TRBJ2-7 TRBV7-2 once NA TGTGCCAGCAGCGTAGGCCGGGACTTAAATTTGCAGTACTTC CASSVGRDLNLQYF
TRBJ1-1 TRBV20-1 NA NA TGCAGTGCTAGTTTCGGGGAAGGCGCTGAAGCTTTCTTT CSASFGEGAEAFF
TRBJ1-2 TRBV12-3/TRBV12-4 NA NA TGTGCCATAAGGACAGAAAATTATGGCTACACCTTC CAIRTENYGYTF
TRBJ2-3 TRBV21-1 NA NA TGTGCCAGCAGCCCCCGAGGGCTCGGTACGAGCACAGATACGCAGTATTTT CASSPRGLGTSTDTQYF
TRBJ2-1 TRBV3-1/TRBV3-2 NA NA TGTGCCAGCAGCCAAGATCGGGTTCGGGGGAATGAGCAGTTCTTC CASSQDRVRGNEQFF
TRBJ1-2 TRBV3-1/TRBV3-2 NA NA TGTGCCAGCAGCCGTGGGGACTACTATGGCTACACCTTC CASSRGDYYGYTF